Shown below are 12 T cell receptor beta chains from a single sample sequenced in a study of cytomegalovirus exposure and HLA in healthy donors (dated by TCRdb to the late 2010s). The protocol used for the library was the immunoSEQ multiplex PCR assay. A mixture of 60 forward primers for TCR Vbeta segments and 13 reverse primers for TCR Jbeta segments was used in the multiplex PCR. TCRdb re-hosts the immuneACCESS table, in-frame sequences only. Its copies lack some clones; in the studies checked, an unresolved V gene accounts for under half of them, and the cause for the rest is not known. The sample yields 130,000 or so clones; 75% to 90% were counted once. The top ten clones comprise 1.5% to 2% of the sample. Sequencing was performed on PBMCs. The receptors were sampled from a man aged 40-55 years in good health and CMV-seronegative.

The genes are TRBV6-5 and TRBJ1-2, with D hard to call. V lost 5 bases and J 5 bases, leaving 9 bases between the germline ends. The V gene's germline CDR1 is MNHEY and CDR2 SVGAGI. The CDR3 totals 12 residues. CDR3 bases: TGTGCCAGCAGTAATAATTTATATGGCTACACCTTC. This encodes CASSNNLYGYTF.

The J gene is TRBJ2-1, the V gene TRBV11-2, with 8 bases identical to TRBD1. Germline V gene data show CDR1 as SGHAT and CDR2 as FQNNGV. The ends lost 2 bases at V and 4 bases at J; junction bases unmatched: 4. The CDR3 totals 15 residues. CDR3 in DNA: TGTGCCAGCAGCTTATCCGGGACAGGTTACAATGAGCAGTTCTTC. Encoded protein: CASSLSGTGYNEQFF.

The gene calls are TRBV5-6 and TRBJ1-2, with 11 positions matching TRBD1. Germline-derived CDR1 and CDR2 are SGHDT and YYEEEE. The CDR3 length is 16 residues. V was pared by 4 bases and J by 4 bases, with 9 bases of the junction left unmatched. For the CDR3, the DNA is TGTGCCAGCAGCCGGGACAGGGGGTCAGGGTTCTATGGCTACACCTTC. This encodes CASSRDRGSGFYGYTF.

V is TRBV14 and J is TRBJ1-2; no definite D call. This CDR3 is built from 13 residues. CDR1 and CDR2 (germline): SGHDN, FVKESK. Trimming cost V 4 bases and J 8 bases, with 14 bases left between them. CDR3 protein: CASSLAVVTGYTF. The CDR3 coding sequence is TGTGCCAGCAGCCTCGCGGTGGTGACCGGCTACACCTTC.

CDR3 residues: CASSKLAEAFF. The DNA for the CDR3 is TGTGCCAGCAGCAAACTGGCTGAAGCTTTCTTT. V gene TRBV6-5 combines with J gene TRBJ1-1, with no clear D. Between the trimmed V and J ends, which lost 6 bases and 6 bases, there was a span of 8 bases. The CDR3 is 11 residues long. CDR1 and CDR2 from the germline V gene are MNHEY and SVGAGI.

The chain links TRBV4-2 to TRBJ2-7; a weak D match, TRBD1 (6 bases). This CDR3 is 13 amino acids long. Trimming pared 6 bases from V and 2 bases from J, leaving 11 bases between. Germline V gene lookup returns CDR1 LGHNA and CDR2 YNFKEQ. The CDR3 nucleotides are TGTGCCAGCAGAGGGGGAGATGCCTACGAGCAGTACTTC. It is translated as CASRGGDAYEQYF.

CDR3: CASSLARGGQSYGYTF. Here the CDR3 DNA reads TGTGCCAGCAGCTTAGCGCGCGGGGGGCAGAGCTATGGCTACACCTTC. The V gene is TRBV7-2, the J gene TRBJ1-2; maybe TRBD1 (6 bases). Deletions cut 0 bases from V and 4 bases from J, with 15 bases between. CDR3 length equals 16 residues. Germline V gene lookup returns CDR1 SGHTA and CDR2 FQGNSA.

The V and J genes are TRBV4-3 and TRBJ2-3; TRBD1 matches at 9 bases. CDR1 and CDR2 (germline): LGHNA, YSLEER. V gave up 4 bases and J gave up 1 base; unmatched junction bases: 3. This CDR3 comprises 15 residues. The CDR3 sequence is CASSLRDRGTDTQYF. The CDR3 DNA is TGCGCCAGCAGCCTCCGGGACAGGGGCACAGATACGCAGTATTTT.

J is TRBJ2-7 and V is TRBV29-1, with D unresolved. Germline lookup yields CDR1 SQVTM and CDR2 ANQGSEA. CDR3 length equals 10 residues. V was trimmed by 7 bases and J by 5 bases, leaving 9 bases between them. This CDR3 reads CSALEDEQYF. The DNA of the CDR3 is TGCAGCGCCTTAGAGGACGAGCAGTACTTC.

The chain carries TRBV11-2 and TRBJ1-2, with a tentative D call TRBD1 (6 bases). Deletions cut 3 bases from V and 6 bases from J, with 14 bases between. The CDR3 extends over 14 amino acids. Germline V gene lookup returns CDR1 SGHAT and CDR2 FQNNGV. In DNA form, the CDR3 reads TGTGCCAGCAGCTTGGCAGGGGCGTCCGATGGCTACACCTTC. This sequence encodes CASSLAGASDGYTF.

V and J are TRBV27 and TRBJ1-1, with TRBD1 as a possible D gene (6 bases). Germline values: CDR1 MNHEY, CDR2 SMNVEV (reference sequence). The CDR3 covers 14 residues. V lost 3 bases to trimming and J lost 7 bases, with 15 bases between them. In DNA form, the CDR3 reads TGTGCCAGCAGTTTGGTAGGGGGTTCCTTTGAAGCTTTCTTT. This encodes CASSLVGGSFEAFF.

CDR3 region: CASSSSWGQVETQYF. CDR3 sequence (DNA): TGTGCCAGCAGCTCCTCCTGGGGGCAGGTAGAGACCCAGTACTTC. The chain uses TRBV5-6 and TRBJ2-5, with D possibly TRBD1 on 6 matching bases. With 3 bases removed from V and 4 bases from J, the gap between germline ends came to 16 bases. CDR3 length: 15 amino acids. Germline V gene sequence: CDR1 SGHDT, CDR2 YYEEEE.